What follows are 15 T cell receptor beta chains derived from one specimen sequenced in a study of T-cell memory formation after mild COVID-19. TCRdb re-derived calls from the 5' RACE reads in MiXCR, one entry per CDR3 protein. The sample comprises under 150,000 distinct CDR3 sequences, approximately 21% of which are singletons, and about 38% rests with the top ten. Material for sequencing was PBMCs or a T cell subset sorted from them (not recorded which). Receptors originate from a man between 18 and 29 years old who had mild COVID-19 (a few samples of this study predate the infection). Cell type and time point are not known.

Here the CDR3 reads CASSPTPDGANEKLFF. For the CDR3, the DNA is TGTGCCAGCAGCCCGACGCCGGACGGAGCAAATGAAAAACTGTTTTTT. The rearrangement links TRBV7-8 to TRBJ1-4; D unresolved. Germline V lookup: CDR1 SGHVS, CDR2 FQNEAQ. The V and J ends lost 5 bases and 5 bases respectively, with 18 bases between them. This CDR3 is built from 16 residues.

This clonotype was detected a few times. The rearrangement uses TRBV5-4 and TRBJ2-5; no reliable D call. V gave up 4 bases and J gave up 3 bases, with 7 bases separating them. From germline, CDR1 is SGHNT and CDR2 YYREEE (reference sequence). The CDR3 totals 12 residues. The CDR3, as DNA: TGTGCCAGCAGCGCTGAGGAAGAGACCCAGTACTTC. It yields the protein CASSAEEETQYF.

The chain recombines TRBV5-6 with TRBJ2-3; D possibly corresponds to TRBD2 (7 bases). The CDR3 is 17 amino acids. The V gene's germline CDR1 is SGHDT and CDR2 YYEEEE. Trimming took off 4 bases at V and 3 bases at J, with 21 bases between the two ends. The CDR3 DNA reads TGTGCCAGCAGCCAGCCCGGGGGGCCGCTATTGACAGATACGCAGTATTTT. This encodes CASSQPGGPLLTDTQYF.

Only a few counts were recorded for this clonotype. This chain's CDR3 is CASSFFYEQFF. The DNA for the CDR3 is TGTGCCAGCAGTTTTTTTTATGAGCAGTTCTTC. This sequence joins TRBV12-3 or TRBV12-4 and TRBJ2-1; D is undetermined. The CDR3 spans 11 residues. V lost 3 bases and J lost 8, with 5 bases in between.

The V gene is TRBV9, the J gene TRBJ1-2; D is ambiguous. CDR3 length equals 12 residues. From germline, CDR1 is SGDLS and CDR2 YYNGEE. V shed 3 bases and J shed 7 bases, with 10 bases lying between them. The CDR3 DNA is TGTGCCAGCAGCGCATTGAGAGGTGGCTACACCTTC. Its protein product is CASSALRGGYTF.

The chain is built from TRBV15 and TRBJ1-1, with TRBD1 as a possible D gene (6 bases). Trimming shortened V by 2 bases and J by 1 base, and 14 bases separated the two germline ends. This CDR3 comprises 16 residues. Germline CDR1 is LNHNV and CDR2 is YYDKDF (reference sequence). DNA of the CDR3: TGTGCCACCAGCAGAAGGGGGGCAGCGGGGAACACTGAAGCTTTCTTT. Encoded protein: CATSRRGAAGNTEAFF.

In this sample, this clonotype turned up a few times. The chain couples TRBV20-1 to TRBJ2-5; D is undetermined. CDR3 size: 16 residues. Per the germline V gene, CDR1 is DFQATT and CDR2 is SNEGSKA (reference sequence). V lost 0 bases, J lost 0 bases, and 14 bases lay in between. The CDR3 loop is CSARDSGAVYQETQYF. The CDR3 DNA reads TGCAGTGCTAGAGATTCTGGTGCGGTCTACCAAGAGACCCAGTACTTC.

This clonotype has just a few counts. The rearrangement links TRBV14 to TRBJ2-7; D is perhaps TRBD1 or TRBD2 (5 bases each). This CDR3 is built from 14 residues. The V end was cut by 1 base, the J end by 6 bases, with 13 bases between. From germline, CDR1 is SGHDN and CDR2 FVKESK. The CDR3 protein is CASSQGLGVGEQYF. For the CDR3, the DNA is TGTGCCAGCAGCCAAGGTCTGGGGGTAGGCGAGCAGTACTTC.

At least ten counts were recorded for this clonotype. The V gene is TRBV7-2, the J gene TRBJ2-3; D possibly matches TRBD1 or TRBD2 (6 bases each). Germline-derived CDR1 and CDR2 are SGHTA and FQGNSA. CDR3 length equals 15 residues. The ends were cut back, 4 bases at V and 3 bases at J, with 14 bases in the middle. The CDR3 nucleotides are TGTGCCAGCAGCTGGGGGGCTAGCAGGACAGATACGCAGTATTTT. Amino acid sequence: CASSWGASRTDTQYF.

The J gene is TRBJ2-3, the V gene TRBV9, with 9 nucleotides matching TRBD2. The V gene end was trimmed by 2 bases and the J gene end by 2 bases; junction bases not matched to a gene: 9. This CDR3 is built from 17 residues. Germline lookup yields CDR1 SGDLS and CDR2 YYNGEE. The chain's CDR3 is CASSVSGLALNTDTQYF. Written as DNA, the CDR3 is TGTGCCAGCAGCGTCTCAGGACTAGCGTTGAACACAGATACGCAGTATTTT. Filled out from reference TRBV9 and TRBJ2-3, the complete variable domain reads DSGVTQTPKHLITATGQRVTLRCSPRSGDLSVYWYQQSLDQGLQFLIQYYNGEERAKGNILERFSAQQFPDLHSELNLSSLELGDSALYFCASSVSGLALNTDTQYFGPGTRLTVL.

This clonotype has just a few counts. The chain couples TRBV7-9 to TRBJ2-2, with D possibly matching TRBD1 (6 bases). Germline CDR1 is SEHNR and CDR2 is FQNEAQ (reference sequence). The V gene lost 6 bases and the J gene lost 0 bases, with 14 bases spanning the gap. This CDR3 is 16 amino acids long. The CDR3 here is CASSPTQGTNTGELFF. DNA for the CDR3: TGTGCCAGCAGTCCTACCCAGGGGACGAACACCGGGGAGCTGTTTTTT.

The V gene is TRBV24-1, the J gene TRBJ1-4; 10 bases match TRBD1. In germline, CDR1 is KGHDR, CDR2 SFDVKD. The CDR3 spans 16 residues. V gave up 6 bases and J gave up 6 bases; unmatched junction bases: 9. The DNA of the CDR3 is TGTGCCACCAGTTCCGGGACAGGGGTGATCGATGAAAAACTGTTTTTT. Protein product: CATSSGTGVIDEKLFF.

This clonotype was seen a handful of times. V is TRBV19 and J is TRBJ1-1; 8 bases line up with TRBD1. Looked up from germline, CDR1 is LNHDA and CDR2 is SQIVND (reference sequence). This CDR3 is built from 15 residues. V trimming: 3 bases; J trimming: 1 base; junction bases outside the gene matches: 4. The CDR3 DNA reads as TGTGCCAGTAGTATTGGGCAGGGGGCGAACACTGAAGCTTTCTTT. It specifies CASSIGQGANTEAFF.

The CDR3 region has the DNA TGTGCCAGCAGCTTGGAGGGGTCTGAAGCTTTCTTT. Translating gives CASSLEGSEAFF. The rearrangement links TRBV5-4 to TRBJ1-1, with TRBD1 as a possible D gene (5 bases). The CDR3 contains 12 residues. From germline, CDR1 is SGHNT and CDR2 YYREEE (reference sequence). V dropped 0 bases and J dropped 6 bases, with 6 bases sitting between them.

The rearrangement uses TRBV28 and TRBJ1-4; 9 bases are shared with TRBD1. The CDR3 has 16 amino acids. Losses at the gene ends were 5 bases for V and 7 bases for J; bases not matched to a gene: 11. CDR1 is MDHEN, CDR2 SYDVKM, per germline. The CDR3 protein is CASSPGTGMRTEKLFF. The CDR3 DNA follows: TGTGCCAGCAGTCCCGGGACAGGGATGAGGACTGAAAAACTGTTTTTT. Supplemented by reference TRBV28 and TRBJ1-4, the full variable domain reads DVKVTQSSRYLVKRTGEKVFLECVQDMDHENMFWYRQDPGLGLRLIYFSYDVKMKEKGDIPEGYSVSREKKERFSLILESASTNQTSMYLCASSPGTGMRTEKLFFGSGTQLSVL.